Listed here are 21 T cell receptor beta chains from one sample, sequenced in a study of blood T cell repertoires in COVID-19. Measured with immunoSEQ multiplex PCR; TCRdb has only the in-frame clones, and not every one. Of 250,000 to 350,000 clones listed, about 90% are singletons. The sample taken for sequencing was PBMCs or T cells enriched from blood (not recorded which). The receptors originated from a woman aged 18-29 years with acute COVID-19.

This clone appeared a single time. The J gene is TRBJ2-7, the V gene TRBV6-1; no firm D call. V lost 2 bases and J lost 2, with 7 bases in between. This CDR3 has 13 amino acids. CDR1 is MNHNS and CDR2 is SASEGT in the germline V gene. CDR3 sequence reads: CASSELETYEQYF. The CDR3 DNA reads TGTGCCAGCAGTGAATTAGAGACCTACGAGCAGTACTTC.

This chain links TRBV10-1 with TRBJ2-1; D uncertain. Trimming cost V 3 bases and J 12 bases, with 6 bases left between them. CDR3 size: 10 residues. Per the germline V gene, CDR1 is WNHNN and CDR2 is SYGVQD (reference sequence). The CDR3 DNA is TGCGCCAGCAGTGACATCGGGCAGTTCTTC. Translating it yields CASSDIGQFF.

The V call is TRBV6-2 or TRBV6-3, the J call TRBJ2-1; 9 nucleotides align to TRBD1. The ends lost 5 bases at V and 4 bases at J; junction bases unmatched: 6. Germline V gene sequence: CDR1 MNHEY, CDR2 SVGEGT. This CDR3 has 15 amino acids. In DNA, the CDR3 is TGTGCCAGCAGTCCCAGACAGGGGGTTTACAATGAGCAGTTCTTC. It codes for CASSPRQGVYNEQFF.

The rearrangement links TRBV7-2 to TRBJ2-7, with 7 bases fitting TRBD1. The CDR3 loop spans 17 amino acids. Trimming took 5 bases from V and 0 from J; bases not matched to a gene: 13. Germline V gene sequence: CDR1 SGHTA, CDR2 FQGNSA. The CDR3 coding sequence is TGTGCCAGCAGCCCCTTTGTAGGGGGACAGAGCTCCTACGAGCAGTACTTC. This encodes CASSPFVGGQSSYEQYF.

The chain employs TRBV4-2 and TRBJ1-4; D remains unclear. This CDR3 comprises 18 residues. V was pared by 1 base and J by 0 bases, with 15 bases between. Germline V gives CDR1 LGHNA, CDR2 YNFKEQ. CDR3 coding DNA: TGTGCCAGCAGCCAAGCCGAGGCGACCCCTGCAACTAATGAAAAACTGTTTTTT. This codes for CASSQAEATPATNEKLFF.

The chain carries TRBV2 and TRBJ2-2, with 12 positions matching TRBD2. Looked up from germline, CDR1 is SNHLY and CDR2 is FYNNEI. J lost 5 bases, V lost 6 bases, and 1 base had no gene match. The CDR3 sequence is 14 residues long. Here the CDR3 DNA reads TGTGCCAGCAGAGGACTAGCGGGAACCGGGGAGCTGTTTTTT. This codes for CASRGLAGTGELFF.

Only one count was recorded for this clone. This CDR3 reads CATSRDQGASETQYF. CDR3 in DNA: TGTGCCACCAGCAGAGATCAGGGCGCCTCGGAGACCCAGTACTTC. The chain combines TRBV15 with TRBJ2-5; D is perhaps TRBD1 (5 bases). V shed 0 bases and J shed 5 bases, with 13 bases lying between them. Germline V CDR1 and CDR2: LNHNV, YYDKDF (reference sequence). The CDR3 is 15 amino acids.

This chain uses TRBV24-1 with TRBJ2-1; no reliable D call. Trimming stripped 5 bases from V and 10 bases from J, with 20 bases between. CDR3 size: 15 residues. Looked up from germline, CDR1 is KGHDR and CDR2 is SFDVKD. Written as DNA, the CDR3 is TGTGCCACCAGTGTTGCTTCTTCCAACCGCGGCGAGCAGTTCTTC. This sequence encodes CATSVASSNRGEQFF.

This CDR3 reads CASSEAIRQGAGGYTF. The CDR3 DNA follows: TGTGCCAGCAGTGAAGCCATCAGACAGGGGGCAGGGGGCTACACCTTC. The chain combines TRBV2 with TRBJ1-2; 10 bases line up with TRBD1. The V gene end was trimmed by 0 bases and the J gene end by 8 bases; junction bases not matched to a gene: 9. In germline, CDR1 is SNHLY, CDR2 FYNNEI. The CDR3 contains 16 residues.

This chain links TRBV24-1 with TRBJ2-7, with 7 positions matching TRBD1. V lost 7 bases to trimming and J lost 2 bases; unmatched junction nucleotides: 4. This CDR3 spans 13 amino acids. Germline-derived CDR1 and CDR2 are KGHDR and SFDVKD. CDR3 region: CATSRQGAYEQYF. DNA for the CDR3: TGTGCCACCAGCCGACAGGGAGCCTACGAGCAGTACTTC.

This clone was observed a handful of times. This sequence joins TRBV3-1 (or the pseudogene TRBV3-2) and TRBJ2-7; 9 nucleotides align to TRBD2. This CDR3 is built from 14 residues. V dropped 1 base and J dropped 6; count of bases not matched to a gene: 4. CDR1 is LGHDT and CDR2 is YNNKEL in the germline V gene (reference sequence). CDR3 loop: CASSQGIAGAEQYF. The DNA for the CDR3 is TGTGCCAGCAGCCAAGGGATAGCGGGAGCCGAGCAGTACTTC.

This clone was recorded once. The V call is TRBV2, the J call TRBJ1-2; 9 bases agree with TRBD1. CDR1 is SNHLY and CDR2 is FYNNEI in the germline V gene. The CDR3 totals 15 residues. With V trimmed by 4 bases and J by 7 bases, 10 bases remained unmatched. The CDR3 loop is CASSALWGQGSGYTF. The CDR3 bases are TGTGCCAGCAGTGCCTTATGGGGACAGGGATCTGGCTACACCTTC.

The V gene is TRBV28, the J gene TRBJ2-1; TRBD2 matches at 9 bases. Trimming at V came to 3 bases and at J to 8 bases, leaving 8 bases not matched to a gene. The CDR3 is 15 amino acids. The germline V gene has CDR1 MDHEN and CDR2 SYDVKM. The CDR3 DNA is TGTGCCAGCAGTTTCTGGCGGGAGGGCCTGGATGAGCAGTTCTTC. Translation: CASSFWREGLDEQFF.

The V gene is TRBV19, the J gene TRBJ2-3, with 7 bases that match TRBD2. The CDR3 covers 16 residues. V dropped 5 bases and J dropped 2; count of bases not matched to a gene: 10. Germline V gene lookup returns CDR1 LNHDA and CDR2 SQIVND (reference sequence). Here the CDR3 DNA reads TGTGCCAGTAGTCTCGCGGGAGCCCCATTCACAGATACGCAGTATTTT. Its translation is CASSLAGAPFTDTQYF.

The V gene is TRBV21-1, the J gene TRBJ1-1; TRBD1, as called in the table, went unchecked against the DNA. TRBV21-1 is a pseudogene locus. The CDR3 is 14 residues long. This chain's CDR3 is CASSIKGQATEAFF. The CDR3 DNA reads TGTGCCAGCAGCATAAAGGGGCAGGCCACTGAAGCTTTCTTT.

J is TRBJ1-1 and V is TRBV5-6; tentatively, D is TRBD1 (5 bases). The CDR3 covers 15 residues. V dropped 0 bases and J dropped 0 bases, with 9 bases sitting between them. Germline loops: CDR1 SGHDT, CDR2 YYEEEE. The CDR3 region has the DNA TGTGCCAGCAGCTTGGGGGGCAGCTTGAACACTGAAGCTTTCTTT. Translating it yields CASSLGGSLNTEAFF.

For the CDR3, the DNA is TGCGCCAGCAGCACGCAGGGTATAGAACCCCTCCACTTT. Protein sequence: CASSTQGIEPLHF. V usage is TRBV5-1 and J usage is TRBJ1-6; weak D call: TRBD1 (5 bases). This CDR3 spans 13 amino acids. The germline V gene has CDR1 SGHRS and CDR2 YFSETQ. V dropped 4 bases and J dropped 12 bases, with 14 bases sitting between them.

V gene TRBV9 combines with J gene TRBJ2-3; 8 positions match TRBD2. Germline V gives CDR1 SGDLS, CDR2 YYNGEE. With V trimmed by 5 bases and J by 5 bases, 4 bases remained unmatched. This CDR3 has 13 residues. CDR3 region: CASSRGGKDTQYF. Here the CDR3 DNA reads TGTGCCAGCAGTCGGGGGGGAAAAGATACGCAGTATTTT.

The J gene is TRBJ1-2, the V gene TRBV2, with a weak D call TRBD1 (6 bases). V lost 5 bases and J lost 7, with 17 bases in between. The CDR3 runs 14 residues. Germline-derived CDR1 and CDR2 are SNHLY and FYNNEI. The CDR3 protein is CASSLRDIYPGYTF. In DNA form, the CDR3 reads TGTGCCAGCAGTCTCCGGGACATATACCCTGGCTACACCTTC.

This sequence joins TRBV19 and TRBJ2-3; 8 nucleotides agree with TRBD1. Germline CDR1 reads LNHDA; CDR2 reads SQIVND (reference sequence). V lost 8 bases and J lost 4; bases outside the gene matches: 5. The CDR3 length is 13 residues. CDR3 bases: TGTGCCAGTGGACAGGGATGGGCAGATACGCAGTATTTT. Translating gives CASGQGWADTQYF.

The chain couples TRBV27 to TRBJ2-7; D is perhaps TRBD2 (6 bases). V gave up 6 bases and J gave up 3 bases, with 12 bases separating them. CDR1 is MNHEY and CDR2 is SMNVEV in the germline V gene (reference sequence). The CDR3 loop spans 13 amino acids. The chain's CDR3 is CASRRGGDYEQYF. The CDR3, as DNA: TGTGCCAGCAGACGGGGAGGCGACTACGAGCAGTACTTC.